Sequencing of this T cell receptor beta chain was carried out in a study of T cell changes during pregnancy in multiple sclerosis. Some clones are missing from TCRdb's copy, which holds only in-frame ones; the method was immunoSEQ multiplex PCR. The sample lists around 40,000 clones, about 90% occurring once. The length of the CDR3 is 11 residues. The germline V gene has CDR1 DFQATT and CDR2 SNEGSKA (reference sequence). Trimming took 5 bases from V and 8 from J; bases not matched to a gene: 2. This sample comprised CD4+ T cells from peripheral blood mononuclear cells, obtained in the third trimester of pregnancy. This chain joins TRBV20-1 and TRBJ1-4; the match to TRBD1 covers 7 bases. The clonotype was recovered from a female donor with multiple sclerosis, enrolled in a pregnancy study. CDR3 residues: CSAGDREKLFF. The CDR3 DNA is TGCAGTGCTGGGGACAGAGAAAAACTGTTTTTT.